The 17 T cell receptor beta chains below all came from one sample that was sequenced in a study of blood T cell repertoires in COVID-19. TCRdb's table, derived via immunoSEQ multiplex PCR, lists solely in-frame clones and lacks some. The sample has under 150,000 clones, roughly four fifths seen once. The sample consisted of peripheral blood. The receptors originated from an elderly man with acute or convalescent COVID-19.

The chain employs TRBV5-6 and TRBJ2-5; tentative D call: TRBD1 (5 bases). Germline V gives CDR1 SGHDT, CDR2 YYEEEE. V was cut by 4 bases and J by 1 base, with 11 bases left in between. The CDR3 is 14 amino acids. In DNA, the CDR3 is TGTGCCAGCAGCCAAGAGGACATCCAAGAGACCCAGTACTTC. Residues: CASSQEDIQETQYF.

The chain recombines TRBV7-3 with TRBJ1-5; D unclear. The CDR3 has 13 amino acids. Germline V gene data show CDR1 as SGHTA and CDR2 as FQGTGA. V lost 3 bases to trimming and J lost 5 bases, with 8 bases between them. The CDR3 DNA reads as TGTGCCAGCAGCTTCGGGGTTTATCAGCCCCAGCATTTT. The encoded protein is CASSFGVYQPQHF.

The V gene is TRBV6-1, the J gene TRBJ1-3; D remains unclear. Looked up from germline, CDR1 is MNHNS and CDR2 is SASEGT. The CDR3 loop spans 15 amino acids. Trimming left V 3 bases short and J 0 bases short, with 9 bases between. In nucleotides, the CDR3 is TGTGCCAGCAGTGATTTTCAGGCCTCTGGAAACACCATATATTTT. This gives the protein CASSDFQASGNTIYF.

The CDR3 region has the DNA TGTGCCAGCATTTCAACAGGGACTTCACCCCTCCACTTT. Translating gives CASISTGTSPLHF. The chain is built from TRBV2 and TRBJ1-6; possible D gene TRBD1, 6 bases. This CDR3 contains 13 residues. CDR1 is SNHLY and CDR2 is FYNNEI in the germline V gene. The V gene lost 7 bases and the J gene lost 9 bases, with 13 bases spanning the gap. The full variable domain, with the rest looked up from reference TRBV2 and TRBJ1-6, is EPEVTQTPSHQVTQMGQEVILRCVPISNHLYFYWYRQILGQKVEFLVSFYNNEISEKSEIFDDQFSVERPDGSNFTLKIRSTKLEDSAMYFCASISTGTSPLHFGNGTRLTVT.

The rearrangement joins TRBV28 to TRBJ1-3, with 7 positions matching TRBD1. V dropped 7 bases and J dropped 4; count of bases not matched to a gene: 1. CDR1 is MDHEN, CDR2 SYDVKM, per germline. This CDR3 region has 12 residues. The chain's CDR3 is CASMTGGNTIYF. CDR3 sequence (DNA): TGTGCCAGCATGACAGGGGGAAACACCATATATTTT. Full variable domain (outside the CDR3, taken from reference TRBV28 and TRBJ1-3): DVKVTQSSRYLVKRTGEKVFLECVQDMDHENMFWYRQDPGLGLRLIYFSYDVKMKEKGDIPEGYSVSREKKERFSLILESASTNQTSMYLCASMTGGNTIYFGEGSWLTVV.

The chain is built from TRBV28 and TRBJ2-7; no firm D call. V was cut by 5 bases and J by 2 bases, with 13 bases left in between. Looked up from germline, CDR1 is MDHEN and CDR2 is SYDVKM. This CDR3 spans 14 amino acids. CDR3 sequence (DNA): TGTGCCAGCAGTCCCCTCAGGATCGCCTACGAGCAGTACTTC. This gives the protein CASSPLRIAYEQYF.

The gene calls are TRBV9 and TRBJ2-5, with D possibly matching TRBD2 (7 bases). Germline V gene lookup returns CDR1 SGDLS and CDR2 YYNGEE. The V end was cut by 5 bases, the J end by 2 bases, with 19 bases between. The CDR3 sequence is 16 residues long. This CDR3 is CASSQGGGARQETQYF. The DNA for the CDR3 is TGTGCCAGCAGTCAGGGAGGGGGGGCCCGACAAGAGACCCAGTACTTC.

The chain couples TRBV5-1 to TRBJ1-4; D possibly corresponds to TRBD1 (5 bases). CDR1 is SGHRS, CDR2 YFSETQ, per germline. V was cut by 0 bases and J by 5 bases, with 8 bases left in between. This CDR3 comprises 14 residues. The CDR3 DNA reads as TGCGCCAGCAGCTTGGGACAGTGGAATGAAAAACTGTTTTTT. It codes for CASSLGQWNEKLFF. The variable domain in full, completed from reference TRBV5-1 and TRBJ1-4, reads KAGVTQTPRYLIKTRGQQVTLSCSPISGHRSVSWYQQTPGQGLQFLFEYFSETQRNKGNFPGRFSGRQFSNSRSEMNVSTLELGDSALYLCASSLGQWNEKLFFGSGTQLSVL.

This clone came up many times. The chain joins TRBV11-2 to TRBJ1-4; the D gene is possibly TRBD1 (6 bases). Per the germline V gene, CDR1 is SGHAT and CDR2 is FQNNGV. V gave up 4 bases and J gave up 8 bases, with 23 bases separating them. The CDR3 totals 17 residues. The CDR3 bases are TGTGCCAGCAGCTACATACAGGGAAGAGTGACGGGCGAAAAACTGTTTTTT. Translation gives CASSYIQGRVTGEKLFF.

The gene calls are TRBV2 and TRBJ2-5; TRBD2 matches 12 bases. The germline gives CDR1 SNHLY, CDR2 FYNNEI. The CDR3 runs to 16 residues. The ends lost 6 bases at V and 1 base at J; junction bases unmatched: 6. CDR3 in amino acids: CASSSGLAGIQETQYF. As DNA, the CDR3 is TGTGCCAGCAGCAGCGGACTAGCGGGGATCCAAGAGACCCAGTACTTC.

CDR3 DNA sequence: TGCAGCGTTGAAGGACAGGACACTGAAGCTTTCTTT. This codes for CSVEGQDTEAFF. The chain employs TRBV29-1 and TRBJ1-1; D is possibly TRBD1 (6 bases). The V gene lost 1 base and the J gene lost 3 bases, with 6 bases spanning the gap. The germline V gene encodes CDR1 SQVTM and CDR2 ANQGSEA. The CDR3 length is 12 residues.

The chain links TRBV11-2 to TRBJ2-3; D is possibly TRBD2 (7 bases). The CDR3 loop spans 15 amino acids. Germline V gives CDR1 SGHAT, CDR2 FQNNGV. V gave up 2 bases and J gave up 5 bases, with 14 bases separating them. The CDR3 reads CASSLRGALGDTQYF. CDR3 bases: TGTGCCAGCAGCTTACGGGGGGCGCTTGGAGATACGCAGTATTTT.

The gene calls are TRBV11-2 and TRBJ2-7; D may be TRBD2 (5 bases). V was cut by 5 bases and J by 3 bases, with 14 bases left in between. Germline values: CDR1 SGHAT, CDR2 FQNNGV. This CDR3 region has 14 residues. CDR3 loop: CASSGGGGLYEQYF. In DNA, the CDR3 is TGTGCCAGCAGCGGCGGCGGCGGGCTCTACGAGCAGTACTTC.

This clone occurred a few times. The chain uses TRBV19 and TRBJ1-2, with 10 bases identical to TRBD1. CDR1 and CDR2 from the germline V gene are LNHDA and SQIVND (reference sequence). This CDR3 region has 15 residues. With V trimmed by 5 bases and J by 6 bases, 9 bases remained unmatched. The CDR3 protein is CASSPDRGRWDGYTF. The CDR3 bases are TGTGCCAGTAGTCCCGACAGGGGGCGATGGGATGGCTACACCTTC.

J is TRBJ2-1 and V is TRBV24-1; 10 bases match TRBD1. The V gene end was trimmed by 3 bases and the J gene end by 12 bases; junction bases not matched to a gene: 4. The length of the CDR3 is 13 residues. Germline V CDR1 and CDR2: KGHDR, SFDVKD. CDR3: CATSDVDRGRQFF. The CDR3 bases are TGTGCCACCAGTGATGTGGACAGGGGGAGGCAGTTCTTC.

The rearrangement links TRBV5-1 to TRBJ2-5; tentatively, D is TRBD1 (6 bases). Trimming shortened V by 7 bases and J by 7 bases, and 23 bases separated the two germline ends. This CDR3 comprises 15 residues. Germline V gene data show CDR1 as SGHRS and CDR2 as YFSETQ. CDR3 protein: CASSLDGKGVLTQYF. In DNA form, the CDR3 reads TGCGCCAGCTCACTGGACGGGAAGGGGGTACTGACCCAGTACTTC.

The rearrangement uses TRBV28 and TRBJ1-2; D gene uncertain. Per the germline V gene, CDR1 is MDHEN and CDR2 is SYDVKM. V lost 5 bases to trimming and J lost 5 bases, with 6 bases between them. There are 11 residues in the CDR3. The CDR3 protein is CASSTGYGYTF. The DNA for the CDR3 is TGTGCCAGCAGTACGGGATATGGCTACACCTTC.